This T cell receptor (beta chain) was captured by sequencing in a study of T cell responses to AZD1222 COVID-19 vaccine. For this clone: As yet, its antigen is unknown.

Germline-derived CDR1 and CDR2 are SNHLY and FYNNEI. J was trimmed by 4 bases and V by 1 base; bases with no gene match: 5. The CDR3 has 16 amino acids. Assay: immunoSEQ multiplex PCR; the TCRdb copy retains only in-frame clones and omits some. The table lists roughly 120,000 clones, roughly 88% of them singletons. Notes on the study in general: It was only after the peak T cell response that any repertoires were sampled.

The sample in question was peripheral blood, obtained on day 0 of MenACWY control vaccination. The origin of this receptor is an adult in good health. This chain uses TRBV2 with TRBJ1-4, with 8 bases that match TRBD1. The CDR3 loop reads CASSEVRGRLNEKLFF. The CDR3 bases are TGTGCCAGCAGTGAAGTCAGGGGGCGACTTAATGAAAAACTGTTTTTT.